The 2 T cell receptor beta chains reported below all come from one sample, sequenced in a study of early T cells in non-severe SARS-CoV-2 infection. TCRdb reanalysed the 5' RACE reads using MiXCR and keeps one entry per CDR3 protein. Of around 63,000 distinct CDR3 sequences in the sample, about a tenth were seen once. The starting material was whole blood, obtained at baseline. Receptors originate from an adult who was a healthcare worker with PCR-confirmed SARS-CoV-2 infection or an uninfected control (not recorded which).

This clonotype was detected only a few times. Here the CDR3 reads CASSRLSSYEQYF. The CDR3 DNA is TGTGCCAGCAGCCGCCTAAGCTCCTACGAGCAGTACTTC. The rearrangement uses TRBV5-6 and TRBJ2-7; D is undetermined. Trimming pared 4 bases from V and 0 bases from J, leaving 8 bases between. Germline assignment: CDR1 SGHDT and CDR2 YYEEEE. This CDR3 is built from 13 residues. Full variable domain (outside the CDR3, taken from reference TRBV5-6 and TRBJ2-7): DAGVTQSPTHLIKTRGQQVTLRCSPKSGHDTVSWYQQALGQGPQFIFQYYEEEERQRGNFPDRFSGHQFPNYSSELNVNALLLGDSALYLCASSRLSSYEQYFGPGTRLTVT.

This clonotype is labeled as medium-sized. V gene TRBV29-1 combines with J gene TRBJ1-3; unclear D gene. The CDR3 is made up of 13 amino acids. Germline V CDR1 and CDR2: SQVTM, ANQGSEA. V was clipped by 5 bases and J by 2 bases, with 10 bases between them. CDR3 amino acids: CSVSARAGNTIYF. CDR3 DNA: TGCAGCGTTTCCGCAAGGGCTGGAAACACCATATATTTT. The whole variable domain, remainder taken from reference TRBV29-1 and TRBJ1-3, is SAVISQKPSRDICQRGTSLTIQCQVDSQVTMMFWYRQQPGQSLTLIATANQGSEATYESGFVIDKFPISRPNLTFSTLTVSNMSPEDSSIYLCSVSARAGNTIYFGEGSWLTVV.